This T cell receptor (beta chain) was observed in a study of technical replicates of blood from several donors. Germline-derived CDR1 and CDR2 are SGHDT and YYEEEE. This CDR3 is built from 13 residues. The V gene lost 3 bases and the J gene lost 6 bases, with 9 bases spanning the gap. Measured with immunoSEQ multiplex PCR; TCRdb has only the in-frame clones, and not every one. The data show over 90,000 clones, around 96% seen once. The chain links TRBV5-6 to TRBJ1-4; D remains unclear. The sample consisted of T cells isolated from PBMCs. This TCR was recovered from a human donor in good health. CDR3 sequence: CASSSDLYEKLFF. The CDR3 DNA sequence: TGTGCCAGCAGCTCGGACTTATATGAAAAACTGTTTTTT.